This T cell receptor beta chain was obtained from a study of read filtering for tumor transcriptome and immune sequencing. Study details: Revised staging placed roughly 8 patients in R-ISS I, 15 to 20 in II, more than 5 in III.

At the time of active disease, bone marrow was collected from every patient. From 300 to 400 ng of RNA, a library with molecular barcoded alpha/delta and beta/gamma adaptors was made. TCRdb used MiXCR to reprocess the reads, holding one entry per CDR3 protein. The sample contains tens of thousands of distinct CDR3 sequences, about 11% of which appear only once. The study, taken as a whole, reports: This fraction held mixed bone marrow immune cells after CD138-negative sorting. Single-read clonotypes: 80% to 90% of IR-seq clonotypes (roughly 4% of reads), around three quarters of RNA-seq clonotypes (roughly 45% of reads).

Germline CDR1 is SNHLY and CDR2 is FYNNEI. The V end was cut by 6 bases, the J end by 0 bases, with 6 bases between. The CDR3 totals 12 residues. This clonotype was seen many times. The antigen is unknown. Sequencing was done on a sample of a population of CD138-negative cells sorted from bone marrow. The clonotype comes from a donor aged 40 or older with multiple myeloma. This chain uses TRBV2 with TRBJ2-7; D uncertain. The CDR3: CASSLSSYEQYF. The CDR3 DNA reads TGTGCCAGCAGCCTCAGCTCCTACGAGCAGTACTTC. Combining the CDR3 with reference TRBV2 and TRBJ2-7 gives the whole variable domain EPEVTQTPSHQVTQMGQEVILRCVPISNHLYFYWYRQILGQKVEFLVSFYNNEISEKSEIFDDQFSVERPDGSNFTLKIRSTKLEDSAMYFCASSLSSYEQYFGPGTRLTVT.